This TCR beta chain derives from a study of spatial heterogeneity in lung cancer. The sample holds many counts of this clonotype. V was pared by 3 bases and J by 5 bases, with 8 bases between. The CDR3 runs 12 residues. This sample's time point: sample taken at primary tumor resection. TCRdb re-analysed the 5' RACE reads in MiXCR, keeping a single row per CDR3 protein. Found here are 75,000 or so distinct CDR3 sequences, 7.5% to 9.5% of them singletons; the top ten hold roughly 7.1%. V gene TRBV12-3 or TRBV12-4 combines with J gene TRBJ2-7, with D maybe TRBD2 (6 bases). The receptor comes from a male donor with early-stage non-small cell lung cancer. Source: PBMCs, taken at surgery. The DNA of the CDR3 is TGTGCCAGCAGTTTGGGGGGAAACGAGCAGTACTTC. Its protein product is CASSLGGNEQYF.